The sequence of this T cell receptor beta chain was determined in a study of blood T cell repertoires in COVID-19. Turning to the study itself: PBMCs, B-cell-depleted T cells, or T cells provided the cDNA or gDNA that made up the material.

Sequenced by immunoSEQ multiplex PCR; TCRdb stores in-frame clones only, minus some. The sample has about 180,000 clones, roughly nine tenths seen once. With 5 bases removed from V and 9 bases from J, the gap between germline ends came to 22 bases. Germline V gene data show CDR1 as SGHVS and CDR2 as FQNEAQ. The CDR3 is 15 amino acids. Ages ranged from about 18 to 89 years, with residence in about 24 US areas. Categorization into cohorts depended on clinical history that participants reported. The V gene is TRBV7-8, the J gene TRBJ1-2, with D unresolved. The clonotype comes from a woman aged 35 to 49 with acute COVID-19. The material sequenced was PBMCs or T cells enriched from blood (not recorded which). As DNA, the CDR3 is TGTGCCAGCAGCCCCAACCGGGTCTCCTTCGAGAGCTACACCTTC. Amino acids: CASSPNRVSFESYTF.